The 10 T cell receptor beta chains below all came from one sample that was sequenced in a study of T cell repertoires in cytomegalovirus infection (dated by TCRdb to about 2019). Sequencing was performed on an Illumina HiSeq 1500. The raw public data were reprocessed by TCRdb itself: fastp quality trimming at Q25, MiXCR clonotype calling, in-frame beta chains only. Every entry covers one CDR3 protein and lists the most common genes and DNA from its rows. This sample gives around 300,000 distinct CDR3 sequences in total; more than 20% of them show up just once. 10% to 15% of the sample is in the top ten clones. This sample's treatment or condition label indicates: in vitro stimulation with specific CMV peptide epitopes to enrich CMV-specific T cells. The antigens these receptors bind are not known. The sample in question was cultured PBMCs, obtained from culture after CMV antigen stimulation. Receptors were obtained from a human donor in good health (CMV status not recorded). Some clones in this sample may be carry-over from other donors' samples.

This chain uses TRBV7-3 with TRBJ2-7, with 7 bases identical to TRBD1. This CDR3 is 14 amino acids long. Trimming cost V 2 bases and J 3 bases; bases outside gene matches: 4. Germline lookup yields CDR1 SGHTA and CDR2 FQGTGA. Here the CDR3 reads CASSLDRQGYEQYV. The CDR3 DNA is TGTGCCAGCAGCTTAGACAGACAGGGCTACGAGCAGTACGTC.

The gene calls are TRBV12-3 or TRBV12-4 and TRBJ1-5; D is unresolved. V was cut by 3 bases and J by 5 bases, with 8 bases left in between. The CDR3 covers 13 residues. The CDR3 spells CASSFTADQPQHF. The CDR3 DNA reads as TGTGCCAGCAGTTTCACGGCAGATCAGCCCCAGCATTTT.

There are a few counts of this clonotype. This chain connects TRBV5-1 to TRBJ2-5; perhaps TRBD2 as D (6 bases). Germline CDR1 is SGHRS and CDR2 is YFSETQ. CDR3 length: 16 amino acids. Deletions cut 4 bases from V and 5 bases from J, with 21 bases between. The CDR3 is CASSPTRRDARETQYF. CDR3 in DNA: TGCGCCAGCAGCCCTACCCGGAGGGACGCCAGGGAGACCCAGTACTTC.

This clonotype was seen only a few times. The chain has TRBV5-1 and TRBJ1-1, with D unresolved. Trimming removed 4 bases from V and 1 base from J, with 14 bases in between. Germline assignment: CDR1 SGHRS and CDR2 YFSETQ. This CDR3 is 15 amino acids long. In DNA form, the CDR3 reads TGCGCCAGCAGCCCCGGCCTTCACGGGAACACTGAAGCTTTCTTT. Translated, it gives CASSPGLHGNTEAFF.

In its sample, this clonotype was seen a few times. The rearrangement joins TRBV7-9 to TRBJ2-3, with 7 bases matching TRBD2. Germline V gene sequence: CDR1 SEHNR, CDR2 FQNEAQ (reference sequence). Germline trimming cut 5 bases from V and 6 bases from J; bases unmatched to any gene: 14. The CDR3 runs 16 residues. The CDR3 sequence: CASSPWGGIAADTQYF. CDR3 sequence (DNA): TGTGCCAGCAGCCCGTGGGGGGGAATCGCTGCCGATACGCAGTATTTT.

In this sample, this clonotype turned up many times. This rearrangement joins TRBV7-9 to TRBJ2-6; 8 bases fit TRBD1. Germline V CDR1 and CDR2: SEHNR, FQNEAQ (reference sequence). The CDR3 is made up of 16 amino acids. After removal of 5 bases from V and 0 bases from J, the junction contained 3 bases not matched to a gene. The CDR3 region has the DNA TGTGCCAGCAGCCAGGACAGGGTCTCTGGGGCCAACGTCCTGACTTTC. It encodes CASSQDRVSGANVLTF.

This clonotype was detected ten times or more. The rearrangement joins TRBV7-2 to TRBJ2-2; 7 bases fit TRBD2. The CDR3 is made up of 15 amino acids. Trimming removed 1 base from V and 4 bases from J; junction bases left unmatched: 3. From germline, CDR1 is SGHTA and CDR2 FQGNSA. The CDR3 sequence: CASSLGGSATGELFF. DNA of the CDR3: TGTGCCAGCAGCTTAGGCGGGAGTGCCACCGGGGAGCTGTTTTTT. The full variable domain, its missing parts supplied by reference TRBV7-2 and TRBJ2-2, is GAGVSQSPSNKVTEKGKDVELRCDPISGHTALYWYRQSLGQGLEFLIYFQGNSAPDKSGLPSDRFSAERTGGSVSTLTIQRTQQEDSAVYLCASSLGGSATGELFFGEGSRLTVL.

The genes are TRBV6-5 and TRBJ2-2; maybe TRBD1 (6 bases). The CDR3 is made up of 13 amino acids. Trimming cost V 5 bases and J 5 bases, with 9 bases left between them. Germline CDR1 and CDR2: MNHEY and SVGAGI. The CDR3 reads CASSQQGTGELFF. Written as DNA, the CDR3 is TGTGCCAGCAGTCAACAGGGTACCGGGGAGCTGTTTTTT.

This clonotype is medium-sized by share. The chain carries TRBV7-8 and TRBJ1-4; the match to TRBD1 covers 8 bases. CDR1 and CDR2 (germline): SGHVS, FQNEAQ. V lost 5 bases and J lost 5; bases outside the gene matches: 10. This CDR3 has 16 residues. As DNA, the CDR3 is TGTGCCAGCAGCAACAACCCGGGACAGGCGAATGAAAAACTGTTTTTT. Amino acid sequence: CASSNNPGQANEKLFF.

CDR3 sequence: CASSSTGGQVTQYF. The CDR3 nucleotides are TGTGCCAGCAGTTCCACGGGGGGACAGGTTACGCAGTATTTT. The chain links TRBV12-3 or TRBV12-4 to TRBJ2-3; a weak D match, TRBD1 (8 bases). V was cut by 4 bases and J by 8 bases, with 16 bases left in between. The CDR3 contains 14 residues.